Included here is one T cell receptor (beta chain) sequence, with context. The sample comes from a study of cytomegalovirus exposure and HLA in healthy donors. The V gene's germline CDR1 is SGHNT and CDR2 YYREEE (reference sequence). J gave up 1 base and V 4 bases, and 5 bases lay outside the gene matches. The CDR3 loop spans 15 amino acids. PCR used 60 Vbeta primers and 13 Jbeta primers. Profiled with immunoSEQ multiplex PCR; TCRdb holds only in-frame clones, not every one. The top ten clones hold approximately 4.2% of a sample with some 130,000 clones, under 85% of them seen once. The V call is TRBV5-4, the J call TRBJ2-1; 7 bases align to TRBD1. The receptor comes from a male donor in good health and CMV-seropositive. The material sequenced was PBMCs. The CDR3 sequence is CASSLDRASYNEQFF. Written as DNA, the CDR3 is TGTGCCAGCAGCCTAGACAGGGCGTCCTACAATGAGCAGTTCTTC.